This TCR beta chain was sequenced in a study of T-cell reconstitution after alpha-beta-depleted transplantation in children. General study points: Recipient T cells and thymic progenitors that survived gave rise to the high TCRbeta diversity observed at day 60 in some patients. About two months after transplant, alpha-beta T cells reportedly came from several hundred expanded graft clones. T cells produced anew were the main source of T-cell counts and diversity one year after transplant.

About this clonotype: Its specificity is not known.

Unique molecular identifiers were used in preparing the TCRbeta library. TCRdb re-derived calls from the PCR reads in MiXCR, one entry per CDR3 protein. In the table there are roughly 120,000 distinct CDR3 sequences, around 10% of which are singletons. The CDR3 has 11 residues. The V gene's germline CDR1 is ENHRY and CDR2 SYGVKD. V was clipped by 8 bases and J by 2 bases; unmatched bases: 0. The material sequenced was PBMCs, taken before TCRalphabeta/CD19-depleted stem cell transplant. This rearrangement joins TRBV10-3 to TRBJ2-7, with TRBD1 matching 7 bases. This TCR was sampled from a boy younger than 10 with acute lymphoblastic leukemia, due to receive a stem cell transplant. For the CDR3, the DNA is TGTGCCATCGGGACAGCCTACGAGCAGTACTTC. Protein sequence: CAIGTAYEQYF.